This T cell receptor (beta chain) was recorded in a study of early T cells in non-severe SARS-CoV-2 infection. Study-level points and caveats: A preference for anti-spike CD8 responses marked VDJdb matching, which missed private and CD4 specificities.

Individual cDNA molecules carried attached unique molecular identifiers. MiXCR was run by TCRdb on the 5' RACE reads, yielding one entry per CDR3 protein. The data show around 110,000 distinct CDR3 sequences, approximately 12% seen once. The CDR3 length is 12 residues. CDR1 and CDR2 (germline): LNHDA, SQIVND (reference sequence). V was clipped by 3 bases and J by 8 bases, with 8 bases between them. Worth noting for this clonotype: What it recognizes is unknown.

Source material: whole blood. The TCR comes from an adult who was a healthcare worker with PCR-confirmed SARS-CoV-2 infection or an uninfected control (not recorded which). This chain links TRBV19 with TRBJ1-5; the D is unclear. The CDR3 is CASSIPAEPQHF. The CDR3 DNA sequence: TGTGCCAGTAGTATCCCGGCTGAGCCCCAGCATTTT.